The 27 T cell receptor beta chains in this list originate from one sample, sequenced in a study of molecular identifiers for immune sequencing clone quantification. Via MiXCR, TCRdb re-called the PCR reads, giving one row per CDR3 protein. This table holds around 480,000 distinct CDR3 sequences, about 22% found once. Sequencing input: naive CD8+ T cells from blood, with Jurkat cell RNA spiked in. Subset specified: FACS-sorted CD8+CD4-CCR7+CD45RA+ naive T cells. These receptors all come from a human donor in good health. Some libraries in this study had Jurkat cell RNA spiked in.

There are many counts of this clonotype. This chain links TRBV28 with TRBJ2-7; D is ambiguous. This CDR3 is 14 amino acids long. Germline V CDR1 and CDR2: MDHEN, SYDVKM. Trimming cost V 1 base and J 3 bases, with 10 bases left between them. The CDR3 nucleotides are TGTGCCAGCAGTTTATTGGGGAACGACTACGAGCAGTACTTC. This translates into CASSLLGNDYEQYF.

V gene TRBV18 combines with J gene TRBJ2-7, with TRBD2 identical over 9 bases. Germline values: CDR1 KGHSH, CDR2 LQKENI. Unmatched junction bases numbered 3, after V lost 0 bases and J lost 3 bases. CDR3 size: 15 residues. The CDR3 is CASSPPVSGSYEQYF. CDR3 bases: TGTGCCAGCTCACCACCGGTTAGCGGGAGCTACGAGCAGTACTTC.

This clonotype was counted between two and nine times. The rearrangement joins TRBV5-1 to TRBJ2-7, with D unclear. The CDR3 covers 14 residues. V lost 6 bases and J 3 bases, leaving 16 bases between the germline ends. In germline, CDR1 is SGHRS, CDR2 YFSETQ. The CDR3 sequence is CASTLEDGLYEQYF. CDR3 DNA: TGCGCCAGCACCCTAGAGGACGGGCTCTACGAGCAGTACTTC.

This clonotype was recorded at least ten times. V is TRBV6-1 and J is TRBJ2-3; unclear D gene. V dropped 4 bases and J dropped 2 bases, with 13 bases sitting between them. This CDR3 spans 15 amino acids. Looked up from germline, CDR1 is MNHNS and CDR2 is SASEGT. The DNA of the CDR3 is TGTGCCAGCAGTGGGAAGCGACTTAACACAGATACGCAGTATTTT. Encoded protein: CASSGKRLNTDTQYF.

V is TRBV27 and J is TRBJ2-7; D might be TRBD1 (6 bases). V was shortened by 6 bases and J by 0 bases, with 9 bases between the two germline ends. The CDR3 has 13 amino acids. Germline CDR1 MNHEY, CDR2 SMNVEV (reference sequence). CDR3 DNA: TGTGCCAGCAGGCCGGGACACTCCTACGAGCAGTACTTC. Amino acid sequence: CASRPGHSYEQYF.

A word on this clonotype: A read error is likely, as this CDR3 ends without the conserved phenylalanine or tryptophan. The rearrangement uses TRBV27 and TRBJ2-5; TRBD2 aligns across 9 bases. The CDR3 consists of 16 residues. Germline loops: CDR1 MNHEY, CDR2 SMNVEV (reference sequence). Trimming took 3 bases from V and 3 from J; bases not matched to a gene: 8. The CDR3 DNA reads TGTGCCAGCAGTTTTGGGCTAGCGGGGATGGAAGAGACCCAGTACTCC. Its translation: CASSFGLAGMEETQYS.

This clonotype occurred a few times. This chain uses TRBV15 with TRBJ2-3; 9 nucleotides agree with TRBD2. V lost 8 bases to trimming and J lost 6 bases; unmatched junction nucleotides: 15. Germline CDR1 reads LNHNV; CDR2 reads YYDKDF (reference sequence). The CDR3 is 16 residues long. The CDR3 DNA is TGTGCCACCTCTTCCCACGAGGCGGGAGGGCCGGATACGCAGTATTTT. It codes for CATSSHEAGGPDTQYF.

Comment on this clonotype: A much larger clone lies one base from this, so it may be a read error. The genes are TRBV4-3 and TRBJ2-7; no reliable D call. The length of the CDR3 is 13 residues. Germline values: CDR1 LGHNA, CDR2 YSLEER. DNA for the CDR3: TGCGCCAGCAGCCAAGGGCTAAACTACGGGCAGTACTTC. It yields the protein CASSQGLNYGQYF.

The V and J genes are TRBV11-2 and TRBJ2-7; D is undetermined. In germline, CDR1 is SGHAT, CDR2 FQNNGV. The CDR3 consists of 14 residues. The V and J ends lost 0 bases and 2 bases respectively, with 8 bases between them. The CDR3 region has the DNA TGTGCCAGCAGCTTAGAAGGGAATCCCTACGAGCAGTACTTC. Protein sequence: CASSLEGNPYEQYF. Combining the CDR3 with reference TRBV11-2 and TRBJ2-7 gives the whole variable domain EAGVAQSPRYKIIEKRQSVAFWCNPISGHATLYWYQQILGQGPKLLIQFQNNGVVDDSQLPKDRFSAERLKGVDSTLKIQPAKLEDSAVYLCASSLEGNPYEQYFGPGTRLTVT.

The rearrangement uses TRBV7-8 and TRBJ2-7; TRBD1 matches 7 bases. V shed 2 bases, J shed 2 bases, and the junction held 12 bases outside the gene matches. There are 17 residues in the CDR3. Germline-derived CDR1 and CDR2 are SGHVS and FQNEAQ. CDR3 residues: CASSLPSTGVETYEQYF. The DNA of the CDR3 is TGTGCCAGCAGCTTACCCTCTACAGGGGTCGAAACCTACGAGCAGTACTTC. Supplemented by reference TRBV7-8 and TRBJ2-7, the full variable domain reads GAGVSQSPRYKVAKRGQDVALRCDPISGHVSLFWYQQALGQGPEFLTYFQNEAQLDKSGLPSDRFFAERPEGSVSTLKIQRTQQEDSAVYLCASSLPSTGVETYEQYFGPGTRLTVT.

In the case of this clonotype: A much bigger clone sits one base away, suggesting this may be a read error. The rearrangement joins TRBV12-3 or TRBV12-4 to TRBJ1-1; the D gene is possibly TRBD1 (6 bases). The CDR3 has 12 amino acids. The V end was cut by 6 bases, the J end by 12 bases, with 17 bases between. The CDR3 nucleotides are TGTGCCAGCAGCCCGGACAGTCGACGGTCTTTCTTT. Amino acids: CASSPDSRRSFF.

The chain employs TRBV25-1 and TRBJ2-4; 8 bases map to TRBD1. Germline lookup yields CDR1 MGHDK and CDR2 SYGVNS. The length of the CDR3 is 15 residues. The trim removed 3 bases at V and 3 bases at J, leaving 4 bases unmatched. CDR3 sequence: CASSEAGGGKNIQYF. CDR3 DNA sequence: TGTGCCAGCAGTGAGGCAGGGGGCGGCAAAAACATTCAGTACTTC.

Ten or more counts support this clonotype. The V gene is TRBV4-3, the J gene TRBJ2-7, with no clear D. The germline gives CDR1 LGHNA, CDR2 YSLEER. This CDR3 is built from 14 residues. V was trimmed by 1 base and J by 2 bases, leaving 9 bases between them. CDR3 protein: CASSQVGGAYEQYF. In DNA form, the CDR3 reads TGCGCCAGCAGCCAAGTGGGTGGCGCCTACGAGCAGTACTTC.

The chain joins TRBV27 to TRBJ2-1; 11 positions match TRBD2. The germline V gene encodes CDR1 MNHEY and CDR2 SMNVEV (reference sequence). The CDR3 is 18 amino acids. J gave up 0 bases and V 7 bases, and 11 bases lay outside the gene matches. CDR3 protein: CASTGGLAGRSSYNEQFF. The CDR3 DNA follows: TGTGCCAGCACCGGAGGACTAGCGGGCCGGAGCTCCTACAATGAGCAGTTCTTC.

This clonotype was seen repeatedly, ten times or more. The rearrangement links TRBV6-2 or TRBV6-3 to TRBJ1-1; the match to TRBD1 covers 7 bases. V was clipped by 5 bases and J by 5 bases; unmatched bases: 8. Germline lookup yields CDR1 MNHEY and CDR2 SVGEGT. The CDR3 sequence is 14 residues long. The CDR3 loop reads CASSTTGKLTEAFF. Written as DNA, the CDR3 is TGTGCCAGCAGTACGACAGGGAAGTTGACTGAAGCTTTCTTT.

This clonotype was picked up one time. This sequence may be a read error, since a much larger clone differs from it by one base. Because the CDR3 is missing its conserved closing phenylalanine or tryptophan, this is likely a read error. The chain combines TRBV7-9 with TRBJ1-1; the D gene is possibly TRBD1 (6 bases). CDR1 SEHNR and CDR2 FQNEAQ come from the germline V gene (reference sequence). The CDR3 has 11 residues. The CDR3 nucleotides read TGTTGTTCGGGGGCAAGAACTGAAGCTTTCCTT. It codes for CCSGARTEAFL.

There are many counts of this clonotype. The DNA of the CDR3 is TGTGCCAGCACAGATATAATCGCGAACACCGGGGAGCTGTTTTTT. Residues: CASTDIIANTGELFF. V and J are TRBV25-1 and TRBJ2-2; D unclear. The germline CDR1 and CDR2 sequences are MGHDK and SYGVNS. With 7 bases removed from V and 0 bases from J, the gap between germline ends came to 12 bases. The CDR3 sequence is 15 residues long.

Comment on this clonotype: A read error is likely, as this CDR3 ends without the conserved phenylalanine or tryptophan. V usage is TRBV7-2 and J usage is TRBJ2-1, with TRBD1 matching 9 bases. CDR3 length equals 15 residues. V was clipped by 5 bases and J by 5 bases; unmatched bases: 7. Germline lookup yields CDR1 SGHTA and CDR2 FQGNSA. The CDR3, as DNA: TGTGCCAGCAGCCCCTTGGACAGGGGTAACAATGAGCAGTTCCTC. Amino acid sequence: CASSPLDRGNNEQFL.

This chain links TRBV12-3 or TRBV12-4 with TRBJ2-7; 8 bases map to TRBD1. V trimming: 6 bases; J trimming: 4 bases; junction bases outside the gene matches: 14. The CDR3 extends over 16 amino acids. Here the CDR3 reads CASRASRDRSAYEQYF. The CDR3 nucleotides are TGTGCCAGCAGGGCCTCGCGGGACAGGTCGGCGTACGAGCAGTACTTC.

About this clonotype itself: One end of the junction fails to match germline, which may point to a read error. The chain has TRBV28 and TRBJ1-5, with unresolved D. Germline CDR1 MDHEN, CDR2 SYDVKM. The CDR3 totals 15 residues. The CDR3 DNA sequence: TGTGCCAGCAGTTGGGGAGGAGTAAGCAATCGGCCCCAGCATTTT. Its translation is CASSWGGVSNRPQHF.

This clonotype was counted ten times or more. For the CDR3, the DNA is TGTGCCAGCAGTCGACTAGCGGGAGGGCCCGACACCGGGGAGCTGTTTTTT. This gives the protein CASSRLAGGPDTGELFF. The rearrangement uses TRBV12-3 or TRBV12-4 and TRBJ2-2, with TRBD2 matching 14 bases. CDR3 length: 17 residues. The V and J ends lost 5 bases and 3 bases, in that order; junction bases with no gene match: 5.

For this clonotype: A much more abundant neighbour one base away suggests this may be a read error. This rearrangement joins TRBV13 to TRBJ2-3; D possibly matches TRBD1 or TRBD2 (5 bases each). Deletions cut 3 bases from V and 6 bases from J, with 22 bases between. Looked up from germline, CDR1 is PRHDT and CDR2 is FYEKMQ (reference sequence). The CDR3 is 17 amino acids. The CDR3 DNA is TGTGCCAGCAGCTTCTTTTCCGGGACCTCCAGTCCCGATACGCAGTATTTT. This gives the protein CASSFFSGTSSPDTQYF. Looking up the rest from reference TRBV13 and TRBJ2-3 gives the full variable domain: AAGVIQSPRHLIKEKRETATLKCYPIPRHDTVYWYQQGPGQDPQFLISFYEKMQSDKGSIPDRFSAQQFSDYHSELNMSSLELGDSALYFCASSFFSGTSSPDTQYFGPGTRLTVL.

This clonotype showed up just a few times. J is TRBJ1-2 and V is TRBV12-3 or TRBV12-4, with no clear D. Trimming removed 3 bases at V and 4 bases at J, with 12 bases between. The CDR3 spans 14 residues. DNA of the CDR3: TGTGCCAGCAGTTTTTCGGACGGAGGCTATGGCTACACCTTC. As protein: CASSFSDGGYGYTF.

This clonotype was detected many times. This chain joins TRBV7-2 and TRBJ1-1, with D uncertain. The CDR3 is made up of 17 amino acids. Trimming took 1 base from V and 0 from J, leaving 15 bases between them. Looked up from germline, CDR1 is SGHTA and CDR2 is FQGNSA. The CDR3 loop reads CASSLEVGGGLNTEAFF. For the CDR3, the DNA is TGTGCCAGCAGCTTAGAGGTAGGAGGAGGGTTGAACACTGAAGCTTTCTTT. Variable domain in full (rest from reference TRBV7-2 and TRBJ1-1): GAGVSQSPSNKVTEKGKDVELRCDPISGHTALYWYRQSLGQGLEFLIYFQGNSAPDKSGLPSDRFSAERTGGSVSTLTIQRTQQEDSAVYLCASSLEVGGGLNTEAFFGQGTRLTVV.

About this clonotype: A much larger clone differs by one base, so this may be a read error. This chain connects TRBV7-2 to TRBJ2-7; D remains unclear. Germline CDR1 and CDR2: SGHTA and FQGNSA. This CDR3 comprises 15 residues. The CDR3 sequence is CDSSPSDGRYYEQYF. The CDR3 nucleotides are TGTGACAGCAGCCCCAGCGACGGGCGGTACTACGAGCAGTACTTC. Drawing the rest from reference TRBV7-2 and TRBJ2-7, the complete variable domain is GAGVSQSPSNKVTEKGKDVELRCDPISGHTALYWYRQSLGQGLEFLIYFQGNSAPDKSGLPSDRFSAERTGGSVSTLTIQRTQQEDSAVYLCDSSPSDGRYYEQYFGPGTRLTVT.

The chain uses TRBV19 and TRBJ1-1; D remains unclear. The CDR3 length is 13 residues. V gave up 6 bases and J gave up 1 base, with 9 bases separating them. Germline CDR1 is LNHDA and CDR2 is SQIVND (reference sequence). The CDR3 reads CASRNGPNTEAFF. In nucleotides, the CDR3 is TGTGCCAGTAGAAACGGACCGAACACTGAAGCTTTCTTT.

This clonotype showed up just a few times. The V gene is TRBV4-1, the J gene TRBJ2-5, with D unresolved. V shed 3 bases and J shed 3 bases, with 8 bases lying between them. CDR3 length equals 13 residues. Germline V gives CDR1 MGHRA, CDR2 YSYEKL. CDR3 DNA sequence: TGCGCCAGCAGCCATACGGTCGAAGAGACCCAGTACTTC. The encoded protein is CASSHTVEETQYF.